The clone carrying this T cell receptor beta chain was seen just once. Antigen: not known. The record originates from a study of cytomegalovirus exposure and HLA in healthy donors. Study-wide findings and caveats: Reportedly, HLA-A and HLA-B alleles of most subjects were accurately predicted from TCR beta. Analyses of presence/absence relied on an assumption of roughly uniform sequencing depth across donors. A later analysis reported that several of the most significant clusters appeared to be linked to common viral pathogens, among them Epstein-Barr virus.

Germline V gives CDR1 MNHNS, CDR2 SASEGT. Trimming left V 6 bases short and J 2 bases short, with 16 bases between. The CDR3 has 15 residues. The PCR made use of 60 Vbeta and 13 Jbeta primers. Some clones are missing from TCRdb's copy, which holds only in-frame ones; the method was immunoSEQ multiplex PCR. The data contain some 160,000 clones, about 82% of them seen just once; the ten biggest clones take up 3% to 3.5%. The J gene is TRBJ1-2, the V gene TRBV6-1, with a possible D match to TRBD1 (5 bases). The TCR was taken from a male donor in good health and CMV-seronegative. The sample consisted of PBMCs. CDR3 region: CASRQGEGWNYGYTF. The CDR3 DNA reads TGTGCCAGCAGACAAGGGGAGGGTTGGAACTATGGCTACACCTTC.